One and the same sample provided the 21 T cell receptor beta chains below, sequenced in a study of cytomegalovirus exposure and HLA in healthy donors. Measured with immunoSEQ multiplex PCR; TCRdb has only the in-frame clones, and not every one. The sample has fewer than 90,000 clones; 80% to 85% are singletons. Material: PBMCs. These receptors were collected from a woman aged 18-29 years in good health and CMV-seropositive.

The chain joins TRBV2 to TRBJ1-5; no reliable D call. The CDR3 spans 15 residues. From germline, CDR1 is SNHLY and CDR2 FYNNEI. V lost 3 bases, J lost 4 bases, and 13 bases lay in between. The CDR3 spells CASSEDISGNQPQHF. CDR3 nucleotides: TGTGCCAGCAGTGAGGATATCTCGGGTAATCAGCCCCAGCATTTT.

The gene calls are TRBV7-2 and TRBJ2-7; 8 bases fit TRBD1. The trim removed 3 bases at V and 5 bases at J, leaving 6 bases unmatched. The CDR3 totals 14 residues. Germline-derived CDR1 and CDR2 are SGHTA and FQGNSA. The CDR3: CASSFNRGNHEQYF. DNA of the CDR3: TGTGCCAGCAGCTTTAACAGGGGGAACCACGAGCAGTACTTC.

V gene TRBV5-1 combines with J gene TRBJ1-4, with a tentative D call TRBD1 (5 bases). CDR1 and CDR2 (germline): SGHRS, YFSETQ. Deletions cut 1 base from V and 7 bases from J, with 11 bases between. CDR3 length equals 14 residues. The CDR3, as DNA: TGCGCCAGCAGCTTGCAGGGCGGGGGTGAAAAACTGTTTTTT. Protein: CASSLQGGGEKLFF.

This chain uses TRBV28 with TRBJ2-1, with 11 bases that match TRBD2. This CDR3 contains 17 residues. Losses at the gene ends were 5 bases for V and 5 bases for J; bases not matched to a gene: 11. Per the germline V gene, CDR1 is MDHEN and CDR2 is SYDVKM. CDR3 sequence: CASSLPPGTSGNNEQFF. CDR3 sequence (DNA): TGTGCCAGCAGTCTTCCCCCCGGGACTAGCGGAAACAATGAGCAGTTCTTC.

V usage is TRBV9 and J usage is TRBJ2-7; D is undetermined. Trimming removed 3 bases at V and 4 bases at J, with 8 bases between. In germline, CDR1 is SGDLS, CDR2 YYNGEE. This CDR3 comprises 12 residues. The CDR3 DNA is TGTGCCAGCAGCGGAGACGGGTACGAGCAGTACTTC. This encodes CASSGDGYEQYF.

This sequence joins TRBV18 and TRBJ2-7; D is unclear. This CDR3 spans 16 amino acids. V dropped 1 base and J dropped 0 bases, with 13 bases sitting between them. Per germline, CDR1 KGHSH and CDR2 LQKENI. CDR3 amino acids: CASSPQSAQFSYEQYF. CDR3 nucleotides: TGTGCCAGCTCACCACAGTCCGCCCAGTTCTCCTACGAGCAGTACTTC.

The rearrangement links TRBV9 to TRBJ2-5; a weak D match, TRBD2 (7 bases). Germline CDR1 is SGDLS and CDR2 is YYNGEE. V was trimmed by 2 bases and J by 0 bases, leaving 11 bases between them. The CDR3 length is 15 residues. Written as DNA, the CDR3 is TGTGCCAGCAGCGTCGGAGGGGGGGACCAAGAGACCCAGTACTTC. Protein: CASSVGGGDQETQYF.

The chain links TRBV5-1 to TRBJ2-5; TRBD2 is a possible D gene (7 bases). Looked up from germline, CDR1 is SGHRS and CDR2 is YFSETQ. This CDR3 comprises 16 residues. V dropped 0 bases and J dropped 1 base, with 13 bases sitting between them. This CDR3 is CASSLVGGPGQETQYF. CDR3 nucleotides: TGCGCCAGCAGCTTGGTCGGGGGGCCCGGCCAAGAGACCCAGTACTTC.

V is TRBV5-6 and J is TRBJ1-1; the match to TRBD1 covers 7 bases. The germline V gene has CDR1 SGHDT and CDR2 YYEEEE. The CDR3 totals 14 residues. V was clipped by 4 bases and J by 3 bases; unmatched bases: 6. CDR3: CASSAGQDHTEAFF. The CDR3 DNA is TGTGCCAGCAGCGCCGGACAGGACCACACTGAAGCTTTCTTT.

The chain joins TRBV7-8 to TRBJ1-6; a possible D gene is TRBD1 (5 bases). CDR1 SGHVS and CDR2 FQNEAQ come from the germline V gene. The CDR3 is made up of 13 amino acids. Trimming took off 11 bases at V and 7 bases at J, with 15 bases between the two ends. In DNA, the CDR3 is TGTGCCCCCAGGGTGCTGATCAATTCACCCCTCCACTTT. It codes for CAPRVLINSPLHF.

V and J are TRBV15 and TRBJ2-3; a possible D gene is TRBD1 (6 bases). With 0 bases removed from V and 4 bases from J, the gap between germline ends came to 20 bases. Germline CDR1 is LNHNV and CDR2 is YYDKDF (reference sequence). The CDR3 runs 18 residues. The CDR3 loop reads CATSRDWGRTENPDTQYF. In nucleotides, the CDR3 is TGTGCCACCAGCAGAGATTGGGGGCGGACGGAAAACCCAGATACGCAGTATTTT.

This clone was seen just once. The chain is built from TRBV10-3 and TRBJ1-5; D is possibly TRBD1 (6 bases). There are 14 residues in the CDR3. V lost 6 bases to trimming and J lost 4 bases, with 13 bases between them. The germline V gene encodes CDR1 ENHRY and CDR2 SYGVKD. For the CDR3, the DNA is TGTGCCATCAGAGGGGACACGGAAAATCAGCCCCAGCATTTT. It translates to CAIRGDTENQPQHF.

The chain combines TRBV27 with TRBJ2-5, with TRBD2 as a possible D gene (7 bases). Germline V gene data show CDR1 as MNHEY and CDR2 as SMNVEV (reference sequence). V was shortened by 7 bases and J by 4 bases, with 19 bases between the two germline ends. This CDR3 is built from 15 residues. The CDR3 DNA reads as TGTGCCAGCATGTCCGAAGGGGGGGGCCTAGAGACCCAGTACTTC. Protein: CASMSEGGGLETQYF.

This rearrangement joins TRBV6-1 to TRBJ1-5; 7 positions match TRBD1. The CDR3 has 14 residues. Germline-derived CDR1 and CDR2 are MNHNS and SASEGT. V was pared by 4 bases and J by 4 bases, with 4 bases of the junction left unmatched. CDR3 loop: CASSAGTENQPQHF. Written as DNA, the CDR3 is TGTGCCAGCAGTGCAGGGACAGAGAATCAGCCCCAGCATTTT.

CDR3 in amino acids: CASSMREAYYNSPLHF. In DNA form, the CDR3 reads TGTGCCAGCAGCATGAGGGAGGCCTACTATAATTCACCCCTCCACTTT. The rearrangement joins TRBV13 to TRBJ1-6, with D unclear. V was pared by 5 bases and J by 3 bases, with 14 bases between. The V gene's germline CDR1 is PRHDT and CDR2 FYEKMQ (reference sequence). The CDR3 consists of 16 residues. Variable domain in full (rest from reference TRBV13 and TRBJ1-6): AAGVIQSPRHLIKEKRETATLKCYPIPRHDTVYWYQQGPGQDPQFLISFYEKMQSDKGSIPDRFSAQQFSDYHSELNMSSLELGDSALYFCASSMREAYYNSPLHFGNGTRLTVT.

V usage is TRBV10-3 and J usage is TRBJ2-3; tentatively, D is TRBD2 (5 bases). V shed 8 bases and J shed 0 bases, with 15 bases lying between them. The germline V gene encodes CDR1 ENHRY and CDR2 SYGVKD. CDR3 length: 15 amino acids. In DNA form, the CDR3 reads TGTGCCATCGGGTCGTCGGGGAAGAGCACAGATACGCAGTATTTT. Amino acids: CAIGSSGKSTDTQYF.

This clone was counted once. The chain is built from TRBV5-8 and TRBJ2-3; 8 bases agree with TRBD2. The CDR3 spans 15 residues. Germline V lookup: CDR1 SGHTS, CDR2 YDEGEE. Trimming cost V 4 bases and J 2 bases; bases outside gene matches: 6. The chain's CDR3 is CASSRGGHDTDTQYF. CDR3 in DNA: TGTGCCAGCAGCCGCGGGGGGCATGACACAGATACGCAGTATTTT. The full variable domain, completed using reference TRBV5-8 and TRBJ2-3, is EAGVTQSPTHLIKTRGQQATLRCSPISGHTSVYWYQQALGLGLQFLLWYDEGEERNRGNFPPRFSGRQFPNYSSELNVNALELEDSALYLCASSRGGHDTDTQYFGPGTRLTVL.

The CDR3 coding sequence is TGTGCCAGCGCCCGCGACTTGCTGGCGGAGCAGTTCTTC. The encoded protein is CASARDLLAEQFF. This chain links TRBV27 with TRBJ2-1; D gene ambiguous. This CDR3 has 13 residues. Germline CDR1 MNHEY, CDR2 SMNVEV (reference sequence). The V end lost 8 bases, the J end lost 10 bases, and 18 bases lay between the germline ends.

The rearrangement uses TRBV11-2 and TRBJ1-1, with 8 nucleotides matching TRBD1. The J segment lost 3 bases and the V segment lost 6 bases, leaving 6 bases of the junction unmatched. There are 14 residues in the CDR3. In germline, CDR1 is SGHAT, CDR2 FQNNGV. CDR3 region: CASRKDRVDTEAFF. DNA for the CDR3: TGTGCCAGCAGGAAGGACAGGGTGGACACTGAAGCTTTCTTT.

This sequence joins TRBV6-1 and TRBJ2-1; maybe TRBD2 (6 bases). Per germline, CDR1 MNHNS and CDR2 SASEGT. CDR3 length equals 14 residues. Trimming left V 4 bases short and J 2 bases short, with 9 bases between. In DNA form, the CDR3 reads TGTGCCAGCAGTGTGGAGGGGACCTACAATGAGCAGTTCTTC. This translates into CASSVEGTYNEQFF.

The chain uses TRBV7-2 and TRBJ1-4; 9 positions match TRBD1. Unmatched junction bases numbered 4, after V lost 5 bases and J lost 3 bases. CDR1 SGHTA and CDR2 FQGNSA come from the germline V gene. The CDR3 is made up of 15 amino acids. The CDR3 DNA follows: TGTGCCAGCAGCAAACAGGGGGCGGCTAATGAAAAACTGTTTTTT. This translates into CASSKQGAANEKLFF.